This T cell receptor (beta chain) was recovered during a study of shared clonotypes between healthy human individuals (TCRdb year 2020). Regarding the research as a whole: The cohort comprised a couple of women and a few men aged 18 to 49 years. Different laboratories and diverse techniques were used to prepare libraries and sequence TCR repertoires, to increase sequencing depth and limit assay-specific biases. Blood TCR repertoires of five healthy adults were deeply sequenced to estimate repertoire size and the extent of clonotype sharing between individuals. Per donor, three plates each were used for CD4 naive and CD4 memory, two for CD8 naive, and one for CD8 memory. Leukapheresis yielded between about 0.85 and 9.5 billion PBMCs per donor.

This clone was counted only a few times. Its antigen remains undetermined. One base away there is no much larger clone; base qualities are not given. Its CDR3 holds 14 amino acids, cysteine through phenylalanine. Only the CDR3 region is kept as DNA, spanning 42 bases read in frame from base 1. V lost 3 bases and J lost 2 bases, and the count of bases not matched to a germline gene is 0. Based on the germline V gene, the CDR1 and CDR2 sequences are KGHSH and LQKENI. Healthy HIV-negative adults with no recently reported acute infections or vaccinations were included as donors. All donors were Caucasian adults living in Nashville, Tennessee, USA. Magnetic negative selection was used to enrich CD4+ T cells, after which naive cells were positively selected on CD45RA and the negative fraction became the memory subset. Blood was obtained by leukapheresis, after which PBMCs were separated by Ficoll-Histopaque density gradient centrifugation and cryopreserved in liquid nitrogen vapor phase. Purity and quantity of every magnetically sorted T cell population were checked by analytical flow cytometry. Genomic DNA was isolated from each sorted fraction and quantified by UV absorbance on a Nanodrop 2000c.

Study-wide conclusions, independent of this receptor: Higher generation probabilities were observed for clonotypes shared by all four sorted-subset donors than for non-shared clonotypes. The small number of donors limited the genetic and exposure-history diversity represented. Pairwise subsampling led to the expectation that sequencing depth would affect the degree of clonotype sharing among donors. Only blood was sampled, and tissue TCR repertoires likely differ from those in blood. Sharing across several donors was observed for approximately 5% of naive CD4, over 3% of naive CD8, 2% to 2.5% of memory CD4, and around 0.4% of memory CD8 clonotypes. Incomplete sequencing was indicated by rarefaction of sorted-subset datasets, despite the large sequencing depth. Naive subsets generally had larger estimated clonotype richness than memory subsets did.

Using the deep immunoSEQ assay, TCR CDR3 regions were amplified from genomic DNA by multiplex PCR. Extracted genomic DNA from each cell subset was distributed evenly across all wells of several immunoSEQ 96-well plates, and each plate was treated as a replicate. Each replicate PCR for sorted subsets received about 180 ng genomic DNA, equal to 28,000 or so T cell genomes. Purified libraries were quantified with a Qubit 3.0 fluorometer, sized on a Bioanalyzer 2100, and re-quantified with the KAPA Library Quantification kit. Every immunoSEQ 96-well plate was sequenced on a separate single-read 150-cycle Illumina NextSeq 550 flow cell. The source study handled its data this way. The immunoSEQ output contained only junctional sequences without quality scores, so filtering could not match that applied to full-length reads. To assign V/J genes and CDR3, sequences were annotated against IMGT germline references using PyIR, a Python wrapper for IgBLAST v1.9. Reads were removed for weak V/J assignments (E-value above 1e-6), missing CDR3, stop codons, out-of-frame junctions, or ambiguous translated residues. V3J clonotypes were defined by identical inferred V gene, J gene, and CDR3 amino acid sequence. Percentage overlap between repertoires was calculated by dividing the number of shared unique clonotypes by the size of the smaller repertoire. RTK rarefaction, the Chao1 estimator, and Recon v2.1 estimates of unobserved clonotypes were used to assess repertoire richness. OLGA was used to compute generation probabilities for all TCRbeta clonotypes that the gDNA method yielded from a few donors. Drawn from immuneACCESS, this table holds only the in-frame rearrangements with V and J called that TCRdb kept. Clones are partly lost; checked studies trace under half to an unresolved V gene and leave the rest unexplained. Clone size and the V and J calls come from that table; the DNA yielded D and trimming. Counted in this sample were some 2,400,000 clones; 90% to 97% of them appeared once. 0.1% to 0.15% of the sample goes to the ten largest clones.

The material sequenced was naive CD4+ T cells sorted from blood. Sample cell subset or site, as interpreted from the label and publication: CD45RA+ positively selected. This TCR was sampled from a man between 18 and 35 years old in good health. The V and J segments used are TRBV18 and TRBJ1-4; 7 bases in between match TRBD1. CDR3 region: CASSPTGTNEKLFF. The DNA reads as follows: TGTGCCAGCTCACCGACAGGGACTAATGAAAAACTGTTTTTT. Where the CDR3 stops, the reference TRBV18 and TRBJ1-4 genes take over; the full variable domain is NAGVMQNPRHLVRRRGQEARLRCSPMKGHSHVYWYRQLPEEGLKFMVYLQKENIIDESGMPKERFSAEFPKEGPSILRIQQVVRGDSAAYFCASSPTGTNEKLFFGSGTQLSVL.